This is a list of T cell receptor beta chains from one sample in a study of tumor-infiltrating lymphocytes in primary liver carcinoma. MiXCR, run by TCRdb on the multiplex PCR reads, gives a single entry per CDR3 protein. The sample consists of 150,000 to 200,000 distinct CDR3 sequences, roughly 60% of them appearing once. The specimen was peripheral blood. These receptors were taken from a man between 35 and 55 years old with primary liver carcinoma and hepatitis B virus infection. Each CDR3 is given with its conserved first and last residue. The D gene is left open where the match is weak. Not all rows give a size; the values are once, few, many and, for expanded clones, a class.

d_call j_call v_call clone_size cdr3_aa cdr3_nt
. TRBJ1-5 TRBV6-5 . CASSSGFSGSNQPQHF TGTGCCAGCAGTTCCGGGTTTTCAGGTAGCAATCAGCCCCAGCATTTT
. TRBJ1-1 TRBV7-9 . CASILLGQTEAFF TGTGCCAGCATCCTCTTAGGACAGACTGAAGCTTTCTTT
. TRBJ2-3 TRBV29-1 . CSVVRVTTTDTQYF TGCAGCGTCGTTAGGGTGACCACTACTGATACACAGTATTTT
. TRBJ2-5 TRBV29-1 once CSVEQEGTLGTQYF TGCAGCGTTGAACAGGAGGGAACTTTGGGGACCCAGTACTTC
. TRBJ1-5 TRBV6-5 once CASSNRESQPHHF TGTGCCAGCAGTAACAGGGAAAGTCAGCCCCACCATTTT
TRBD2 TRBJ2-2 TRBV7-9 . CASSLPSGRTGELFF TGTGCCAGCAGTCTTCCTAGCGGGAGAACCGGGGAGCTGTTTTTT
. TRBJ2-7 TRBV11-2 many CASSWTPWTTLRNEQYF TGTGCCAGCAGCTGGACCCCTTGGACTACCCTTCGGAACGAGCAGTACTTC
. TRBJ2-5 TRBV6-6 once CAISYLPGKETQYF TGTGCCATCAGTTACCTCCCGGGAAAAGAGACCCAGTACTTC
TRBD2 TRBJ2-2 TRBV11-1 many CASSLDAAAGTSTGELFF TGTGCCAGCAGCTTAGACGCTGCGGCAGGGACTAGCACCGGGGAGCTGTTTTTT
. TRBJ2-1 TRBV11-2 . CASSLVRGRSELFF TGTGCCAGCAGCTTAGTTCGGGGAAGGAGTGAGCTGTTCTTC
TRBD1 TRBJ1-5 TRBV5-5 few CATRTGLDNQPQHF TGTGCCACCCGGACAGGGTTGGACAATCAGCCCCAGCATTTT
. TRBJ2-3 TRBV24-1 . CATSGGTYTDTQYF TGTGCCACCAGTGGTGGGACTTACACAGATACGCAGTATTTT
TRBD2 TRBJ2-7 TRBV11-2 . CTSSLEGLASYEQYF TGTACCAGCAGCTTAGAGGGACTAGCATCCTACGAGCAGTACTTC
. TRBJ1-1 TRBV10-3 . CATSDGGRRGNTEAFF TGTGCCACCAGTGACGGGGGGCGAAGGGGAAACACTGAAGCTTTCTTT
. TRBJ2-2 TRBV6-5 few CASHRDGNTGELFF TGTGCCAGCCACCGGGACGGGAACACCGGGGAGCTGTTTTTT
TRBD2 TRBJ2-7 TRBV12-3/TRBV12-4 . CASSPTLAGTYEQYF TGTGCCAGCAGTCCGACCCTAGCGGGGACCTACGAGCAGTACTTC
. TRBJ1-5 TRBV11-2 . CASSLWLNQPQHF TGTGCCAGCAGTTTATGGTTAAATCAGCCCCAGCATTTC
. TRBJ2-1 TRBV6-6 once CAGSYLEITYNEQFF TGTGCCGGCAGTTACTTAGAAATAACCTACAATGAGCAGTTCTTC
TRBD1 TRBJ2-1 TRBV4-1 few CASSFTGDSHNEQFF TGCGCCAGCAGCTTCACCGGGGACAGCCACAATGAGCAGTTCTTC
. TRBJ1-5 TRBV10-2 . CASSESEKGRGQPQHF TGCGCCAGCAGTGAGTCGGAGAAGGGAAGAGGTCAGCCCCAGCATTTT
TRBD1 TRBJ2-1 TRBV29-1 . CSVDQPGTGDREQFF TGCAGCGTTGATCAACCCGGGACAGGGGACCGGGAGCAGTTCTTC
TRBD1 TRBJ2-4 TRBV4-2 few CASSQAPDRGSIQYF TGTGCCAGCAGCCAAGCGCCCGACAGGGGCTCCATTCAGTACTTC
. TRBJ2-1 TRBV7-9 . CASSYASTYNEQFF TGTGCCAGCAGCTATGCAAGTACCTACAATGAGCAGTTCTTC
. TRBJ1-1 TRBV30 . CAGSWGHTEAFF TGTGCAGGCTCCTGGGGGCACACTGAAGCTTTCTTT
. TRBJ2-1 TRBV5-4 . CASSSWASQNEQFF TGTGCCAGCAGCAGCTGGGCTAGCCAGAATGAGCAGTTCTTC
TRBD2 TRBJ2-1 TRBV6-1 once CASSGGLAGGITSDNEQFF TGTGCCAGCAGTGGGGGACTAGCGGGAGGGATAACGTCGGACAACGAGCAGTTCTTC
TRBD1 TRBJ2-7 TRBV6-1 . CASGPGQDSYEQYF TGTGCCAGCGGTCCGGGACAGGACTCCTACGAGCAGTACTTC
. TRBJ2-1 TRBV30 . CAWSAFAGAGFF TGTGCCTGGAGTGCCTTTGCAGGGGCGGGGTTCTTC
TRBD1 TRBJ2-1 TRBV11-3 few CASSEDPRGPGQHSYNEQFF TGTGCCAGCAGCGAGGATCCTAGGGGACCGGGACAGCACTCCTACAATGAGCAGTTCTTC
. TRBJ2-7 TRBV6-1 . CASSPTGVWRLTSYEQYF TGTGCCAGCAGTCCTACAGGCGTCTGGCGCCTGACCTCCTACGAGCAGTACTTC
. TRBJ1-1 TRBV29-1 . CSVELNTVAFF TGCAGCGTTGAACTGAACACTGTAGCTTTCTTT
. TRBJ2-7 TRBV4-2 few CASSQDAELYEQYF TGTGCCAGCAGCCAAGATGCGGAACTCTACGAGCAGTACTTC
. TRBJ2-1 TRBV11-2 many CASSLGGRGAYNEQFF TGTGCCAGCAGCTTAGGCGGCAGGGGCGCCTACAATGAGCAGTTCTTC
. TRBJ2-7 TRBV11-2 many CASSLDRRARTYEQYF TGTGCCAGCAGCTTAGATCGAAGGGCTAGAACCTACGAGCAGTACTTC
. TRBJ2-1 TRBV10-3 . CAISTPDNNEQFF TGTGCCATCAGTACGCCGGACAACAATGAGCAGTTCTTC
. TRBJ2-3 TRBV6-1 . CASTATAYPDTQYF TGTGCCAGCACTGCGACAGCTTATCCAGATACGCAGTATTTT
. TRBJ2-1 TRBV29-1 . CSVDRGMCGNGEQLF TGCAGCGTTGACCGGGGGATGTGCGGGAATGGTGAGCAGCTCTTC
. TRBJ2-3 TRBV6-5 few CASSRDRDTQYF TGTGCCAGCAGCCGAGACAGGGATACGCAGTATTTT
TRBD1 TRBJ1-5 TRBV6-6 once CAGSLTGDNQPQHF TGTGCCGGCAGCTTGACAGGGGACAATCAGCCCCAGCATTTT
TRBD1 TRBJ1-1 TRBV6-1 few CASSEAQGAFFPEAFF TGTGCCAGCAGTGAAGCGCAGGGGGCGTTTTTCCCTGAAGCTTTCTTT
TRBD2 TRBJ2-7 TRBV4-1 . CASSQVVSLGLAGERAYEQYF TGCGCCAGCAGCCAAGTTGTGAGTTTGGGACTAGCGGGAGAAAGGGCGTACGAGCAGTACTTC
. TRBJ2-2 TRBV11-2 many CASGHVRSPGELFF TGTGCCAGCGGACACGTGAGATCCCCCGGGGAGCTGTTTTTT
TRBD1 TRBJ2-7 TRBV4-2 . CASSQSLGTGAQEQYF TGTGCCAGCAGCCAGAGCCTCGGGACAGGGGCGCAGGAGCAGTACTTC
. TRBJ2-1 TRBV5-4 . CASSTRSTVSDAQFF TGTGCCAGCAGCACCCGGAGCACGGTCTCCGATGCTCAGTTCTTC
. TRBJ2-1 TRBV25-1 . CASSEAGKSYNEQFF TGTGCCAGCAGTGAGGCAGGGAAGTCCTACAATGAGCAGTTCTTC
. TRBJ2-2 TRBV5-4 . CASRHNGIKTGELFF TGTGCCAGCCGCCATAACGGCATAAAGACCGGGGAGCTGTTTTTT
. TRBJ2-3 TRBV10-3 . CAITAGLMTDTQYF TGTGCCATCACTGCAGGTTTGATGACAGATACGCAGTATTTT
. TRBJ1-6 TRBV12-3/TRBV12-4 . CASSLISIDSPLHF TGTGCCAGCAGTTTGATAAGTATAGATTCACCCCTCCACTTT
. TRBJ2-1 TRBV11-2 few CPSSLTDYPYNEQFF TGTCCCAGCAGCTTAACCGACTATCCCTACAATGAGCAGTTCTTC